The next 26 T cell receptor beta chains were all read from a single sample in a study of shared clonotypes between healthy human individuals. Libraries were prepared by immunoSEQ multiplex PCR; TCRdb keeps only in-frame clonotypes and omits some of them. The sample has some 96,000 clones, more than 45% seen once. The sequenced sample was PBMCs. Every receptor here comes from a woman between 40 and 55 years old in good health. Some clones in this sample may be carry-over from other donors' samples.

This clone was observed at least ten times. The chain couples TRBV29-1 to TRBJ2-1; D may be TRBD2 (6 bases). Germline values: CDR1 SQVTM, CDR2 ANQGSEA. The CDR3 runs 16 residues. V was trimmed by 4 bases and J by 4 bases, leaving 20 bases between them. CDR3 region: CSVGGLARLVYNEQFF. CDR3 DNA sequence: TGCAGCGTTGGGGGTCTAGCGAGACTAGTATACAATGAGCAGTTCTTC.

The table lists this clone with a few counts. The chain uses TRBV4-3 and TRBJ1-2; 8 bases are shared with TRBD1. Trimming cost V 1 base and J 8 bases; bases outside gene matches: 18. Germline V CDR1 and CDR2: LGHNA, YSLEER. This CDR3 has 18 residues. The CDR3 sequence: CASSQGGATGGPASGYTF. The CDR3 DNA reads TGCGCCAGCAGCCAAGGGGGGGCAACAGGGGGACCTGCCTCCGGCTACACCTTC.

As to this clone: The likely explanation is a read error, given a far larger clone one base away. V is TRBV5-1 and J is TRBJ2-3; 8 bases map to TRBD2. CDR1 and CDR2 from the germline V gene are SGHRS and YFSETQ. The CDR3 covers 17 residues. V trimming: 0 bases; J trimming: 1 base; junction bases outside the gene matches: 7. The CDR3 sequence is CASSLAATSDGTDTQYF. The CDR3, as DNA: TGCGCCAGCAGCTTGGCGGCGACTAGCGATGGCACAGATACGCAGTATTTT.

The CDR3 DNA reads as TGTGCCAGCTCACAGTCCGGGACTACCCACTACGAGCAGTACTTC. Encoded protein: CASSQSGTTHYEQYF. This rearrangement joins TRBV18 to TRBJ2-7; TRBD2 aligns across 7 bases. Germline trimming cut 4 bases from V and 3 bases from J; bases unmatched to any gene: 9. This CDR3 is 15 amino acids long. Germline loops: CDR1 KGHSH, CDR2 LQKENI.

This chain joins TRBV4-3 and TRBJ2-3, with a possible D match to TRBD2 (5 bases). The V and J ends lost 0 bases and 2 bases respectively, with 15 bases between them. Germline values: CDR1 LGHNA, CDR2 YSLEER. The CDR3 consists of 17 residues. CDR3 sequence (DNA): TGCGCCAGCAGCCAAGATATGGCTAGCAGCCTCACAGATACGCAGTATTTT. The encoded protein is CASSQDMASSLTDTQYF.

This sequence joins TRBV5-5 and TRBJ1-5, with 8 bases identical to TRBD1. Germline V gives CDR1 SGHKS, CDR2 YYEKEE (reference sequence). V shed 1 base, J shed 5 bases, and the junction held 5 bases outside the gene matches. The CDR3 is 15 residues long. The CDR3 region has the DNA TGTGCCAGCAGCTTGTCAGGGGGCAGGGATCAGCCCCAGCATTTT. The encoded protein is CASSLSGGRDQPQHF.

The chain carries TRBV5-6 and TRBJ2-7; 9 bases are a match to TRBD1. Looked up from germline, CDR1 is SGHDT and CDR2 is YYEEEE. CDR3 length: 15 amino acids. J gave up 3 bases and V 4 bases, and 8 bases lay outside the gene matches. The CDR3 spells CASSRLDRGIYEQYF. As DNA, the CDR3 is TGTGCCAGCAGCAGACTGGACAGGGGCATCTACGAGCAGTACTTC.

The chain recombines TRBV4-2 with TRBJ1-3; D is uncertain. Germline V gene sequence: CDR1 LGHNA, CDR2 YNFKEQ. This CDR3 spans 16 amino acids. V lost 3 bases and J 0 bases, leaving 12 bases between the germline ends. CDR3 DNA: TGTGCCAGCAGCCATTCAGCCGGGTCCTCTGGAAACACCATATATTTT. It is translated as CASSHSAGSSGNTIYF.

The chain combines TRBV5-8 with TRBJ2-7; 7 bases line up with TRBD1. In germline, CDR1 is SGHTS, CDR2 YDEGEE. The CDR3 is 14 residues long. Trimming took 7 bases from V and 6 from J; bases not matched to a gene: 13. CDR3 protein: CASPKGAVLFEQYF. The CDR3 DNA reads TGTGCCAGCCCGAAGGGGGCTGTGTTGTTCGAGCAGTACTTC. Looking up the rest from reference TRBV5-8 and TRBJ2-7 gives the full variable domain: EAGVTQSPTHLIKTRGQQATLRCSPISGHTSVYWYQQALGLGLQFLLWYDEGEERNRGNFPPRFSGRQFPNYSSELNVNALELEDSALYLCASPKGAVLFEQYFGPGTRLTVT.

On this clone itself: A far larger clone is only one base removed, so a read error is likely. The conserved phenylalanine or tryptophan normally closing the CDR3 is absent here, so this likely arose from a read error. J is TRBJ1-1 and V is TRBV4-3; a possible D gene is TRBD1 (5 bases). The germline V gene has CDR1 LGHNA and CDR2 YSLEER. This CDR3 is 14 amino acids long. V was pared by 0 bases and J by 4 bases, with 9 bases between. The CDR3 DNA reads as TGCGCCAGCAGCCAAGATTTCGGGGGCACTGAAGCTTTCATT. This sequence encodes CASSQDFGGTEAFI.

This rearrangement joins TRBV30 to TRBJ1-1; D gene ambiguous. This CDR3 comprises 10 residues. Germline CDR1 GTSNPN, CDR2 SVGIG (reference sequence). V shed 2 bases and J shed 2 bases, with 0 bases lying between them. DNA of the CDR3: TGTGCCTGGAGTAACACTGAAGCTTTCTTT. Translation gives CAWSNTEAFF. Complete variable domain (other parts from reference TRBV30 and TRBJ1-1): SQTIHQWPATLVQPVGSPLSLECTVEGTSNPNLYWYRQAAGRGLQLLFYSVGIGQISSEVPQNLSASRPQDRQFILSSKKLLLSDSGFYLCAWSNTEAFFGQGTRLTVV.

As for this clone: A much bigger clone sits one base away, suggesting this may be a read error. The chain has TRBV7-3 and TRBJ2-3; 9 nucleotides line up with TRBD1. Germline V gene data show CDR1 as SGHTA and CDR2 as FQGTGA. The CDR3 consists of 15 residues. The V segment lost 2 bases and the J segment 0 bases; nucleotides outside the gene matches: 0. The CDR3 DNA reads TGTGCCAGCAGCTTAGGGACAGGGAGCACAGATACGCAGTATTTT. Translating gives CASSLGTGSTDTQYF.

In its sample, this clone was seen many times. This same CDR3 is encoded by further DNA sequences in the sample. This rearrangement joins TRBV28 to TRBJ1-2, with D unclear. The CDR3 runs 12 residues. The V gene lost 2 bases and the J gene lost 4 bases, with 5 bases spanning the gap. Germline V gene sequence: CDR1 MDHEN, CDR2 SYDVKM. The CDR3 protein is CASSLRLYGYTF. The CDR3 coding sequence is TGTGCCAGCAGTTTAAGGCTCTATGGCTACACCTTC.

This clone was observed a single time. CDR3 sequence: CASSLSSDRGVNEQFF. CDR3 nucleotide sequence: TGCGCCAGCAGCCTTAGCTCGGACAGGGGGGTCAATGAGCAGTTCTTC. The V gene is TRBV4-1, the J gene TRBJ2-1; TRBD1 matches at 10 bases. Germline assignment: CDR1 MGHRA and CDR2 YSYEKL. This CDR3 has 16 amino acids. V lost 4 bases and J lost 6; bases outside the gene matches: 9.

The CDR3 region has the DNA TGTGCCAGCAGCCTAGGACCTATGAGCTCCTACGAGCAGTACTTC. Amino acid sequence: CASSLGPMSSYEQYF. The chain carries TRBV7-2 and TRBJ2-5; D gene uncertain. Matching the DNA end better, TRBJ2-7 makes the J call doubtful. The CDR3 sequence is 15 residues long. Looked up from germline, CDR1 is SGHTA and CDR2 is FQGNSA.

J is TRBJ1-1 and V is TRBV11-2; D perhaps matches TRBD1 (6 bases). The CDR3 has 13 residues. Germline V gene sequence: CDR1 SGHAT, CDR2 FQNNGV. Deletions cut 4 bases from V and 8 bases from J, with 14 bases between. CDR3 region: CASSSTLDREAFF. The CDR3 region has the DNA TGTGCCAGCAGCTCAACCCTAGACAGGGAAGCTTTCTTT.

About this clone itself: A much larger clone is a single base away; this may be a read error. The chain uses TRBV14 and TRBJ2-2, with TRBD2 matching over 8 bases. V trimming: 2 bases; J trimming: 3 bases; junction bases outside the gene matches: 5. This CDR3 comprises 16 residues. Germline CDR1 SGHDN, CDR2 FVKESK. The CDR3 loop is CASSQRRGADTGELFF. CDR3 DNA sequence: TGTGCCAGCAGCCAAAGGCGGGGGGCGGACACCGGGGAGCTGTTTTTT.

The genes are TRBV29-1 and TRBJ2-1; perhaps TRBD1 as D (7 bases). Germline CDR1 is SQVTM and CDR2 is ANQGSEA. V shed 4 bases and J shed 7 bases, with 20 bases lying between them. The CDR3 has 15 amino acids. CDR3 in amino acids: CSVARRGLGLNEQFF. DNA for the CDR3: TGCAGCGTTGCCCGGAGGGGGCTGGGTCTGAATGAGCAGTTCTTC.

V usage is TRBV4-3 and J usage is TRBJ2-1; the D gene is possibly TRBD1 (7 bases). Germline CDR1 LGHNA, CDR2 YSLEER. This CDR3 has 17 residues. Trimming removed 0 bases from V and 5 bases from J, with 17 bases in between. The DNA of the CDR3 is TGCGCCAGCAGCCAAGAGGAGGGGGCCGAGTGGAACAATGAGCAGTTCTTC. This sequence encodes CASSQEEGAEWNNEQFF.

This clone was found many times. This same CDR3 is encoded by further DNA sequences in the sample. This chain uses TRBV30 with TRBJ2-5; 7 bases are a match to TRBD2. The CDR3 runs 14 residues. V was pared by 0 bases and J by 5 bases, with 6 bases of the junction left unmatched. Germline V lookup: CDR1 GTSNPN, CDR2 SVGIG (reference sequence). This CDR3 reads CAWSVPGGVETQYF. The DNA for the CDR3 is TGTGCCTGGAGTGTACCGGGGGGAGTTGAGACCCAGTACTTC. Complete variable domain (other parts from reference TRBV30 and TRBJ2-5): SQTIHQWPATLVQPVGSPLSLECTVEGTSNPNLYWYRQAAGRGLQLLFYSVGIGQISSEVPQNLSASRPQDRQFILSSKKLLLSDSGFYLCAWSVPGGVETQYFGPGTRLLVL.

The chain employs TRBV30 and TRBJ2-1; 10 bases line up with TRBD2. In germline, CDR1 is GTSNPN, CDR2 SVGIG (reference sequence). The length of the CDR3 is 14 residues. Trimming removed 4 bases from V and 7 bases from J; junction bases left unmatched: 7. The CDR3 reads CAWNLAGVRNEQFF. The CDR3 bases are TGTGCCTGGAACCTAGCGGGAGTAAGAAATGAGCAGTTCTTC.

About this clone: Since a much larger clone is just one base distant, this may be a read error. The same CDR3 also results from other DNA sequences found in this sample. This chain joins TRBV30 and TRBJ1-4; 7 bases map to TRBD1. Germline values: CDR1 GTSNPN, CDR2 SVGIG (reference sequence). The CDR3 has 15 amino acids. V dropped 2 bases and J dropped 11; count of bases not matched to a gene: 14. CDR3 in DNA: TGTGCCTGGAGTCCCCCCGGAACAGGGGTAGGGAAACTGTTTTTT. It encodes CAWSPPGTGVGKLFF.

The CDR3 DNA follows: TGTGCCAGCAGTGAATTAGGGACAGGGTTCGAGCAGTACTTC. It encodes CASSELGTGFEQYF. This chain joins TRBV27 and TRBJ2-7; 9 bases agree with TRBD1. V lost 5 bases and J lost 6; bases outside the gene matches: 8. Germline CDR1 is MNHEY and CDR2 is SMNVEV (reference sequence). This CDR3 comprises 14 residues.

The gene calls are TRBV9 and TRBJ1-5; 8 bases match TRBD1. The germline gives CDR1 SGDLS, CDR2 YYNGEE. V was clipped by 0 bases and J by 6 bases; unmatched bases: 5. The CDR3 contains 15 residues. CDR3: CASSVVSDRGQPQHF. In nucleotides, the CDR3 is TGTGCCAGCAGCGTAGTATCCGACAGGGGTCAGCCCCAGCATTTT. The variable domain in full, completed from reference TRBV9 and TRBJ1-5, reads DSGVTQTPKHLITATGQRVTLRCSPRSGDLSVYWYQQSLDQGLQFLIQYYNGEERAKGNILERFSAQQFPDLHSELNLSSLELGDSALYFCASSVVSDRGQPQHFGDGTRLSIL.

In regard to this clone: A much larger clone differs from this one at a single base, so this may be a read error. Within the sample, other DNA sequences also encode this same CDR3. The chain combines TRBV2 with TRBJ2-5; D call uncertain. In germline, CDR1 is SNHLY, CDR2 FYNNEI. CDR3 length: 15 residues. The CDR3 region has the DNA TGTGCCAGCAGTGAGCCCGGTGTGTACCAGGAGACCCAGTACTTC. This codes for CASSEPGVYQETQYF.

In its sample, this clone was seen many times. This sequence joins TRBV9 and TRBJ2-2; D is ambiguous. Germline CDR1 and CDR2: SGDLS and YYNGEE. This CDR3 spans 13 amino acids. V lost 4 bases and J 2 bases, leaving 6 bases between the germline ends. The DNA of the CDR3 is TGTGCCAGCAGCCCTACAAACACCGGGGAGCTGTTTTTT. Residues: CASSPTNTGELFF. The variable domain in full, with the rest retrieved from reference TRBV9 and TRBJ2-2, is DSGVTQTPKHLITATGQRVTLRCSPRSGDLSVYWYQQSLDQGLQFLIQYYNGEERAKGNILERFSAQQFPDLHSELNLSSLELGDSALYFCASSPTNTGELFFGEGSRLTVL.